Below, 4 T cell receptor beta chains from the same sample are listed, as sequenced in a study of blood T cells in healthy people across ages. A second about 7 to 11 cycle PCR used barcoded and J-beta primers. TCRdb reprocessed the 5' RACE reads via MiXCR and lists one record per CDR3 protein. The repertoire holds about 400,000 distinct CDR3 sequences, with about 49% as singletons. Sequences were obtained from blood. All receptors come from a man aged 60-69 years in good health.

This clonotype was detected ten times or more. This chain connects TRBV7-3 to TRBJ2-7; 8 bases are a match to TRBD2. Germline CDR1 and CDR2: SGHTA and FQGTGA. The junction had 5 bases not matched to a gene; V was cut back by 5 bases and J by 5 bases. This CDR3 spans 13 amino acids. This CDR3 reads CASSVRRGDEQYF. The CDR3, as DNA: TGTGCCAGCAGCGTAAGGCGGGGGGACGAGCAGTACTTC.

With regard to this clonotype: One junction end does not reproduce the germline sequence, and a read error may be involved. The chain recombines TRBV6-1 with TRBJ2-1; 14 bases line up with TRBD2. This CDR3 spans 17 amino acids. Germline CDR1 reads MNHNS; CDR2 reads SASEGT. CDR3 bases: TGTGTCAGCAGCCGCGGGACTAGCGGGAGAGCCTACAATGAGCAGTTCTTC. Translating it yields CVSSRGTSGRAYNEQFF.

The chain uses TRBV2 and TRBJ2-5, with unresolved D. Gene TRBJ2-7 matches the end of the DNA better, so the J call may be wrong. From germline, CDR1 is SNHLY and CDR2 FYNNEI. CDR3 size: 14 residues. CDR3 in amino acids: CASSGARMSYEQYF. In nucleotides, the CDR3 is TGTGCCAGCAGTGGAGCGCGGATGAGCTACGAGCAGTACTTC.

This clonotype has more than one count but fewer than ten. The chain has TRBV5-5 and TRBJ2-3; 7 bases line up with TRBD2. The CDR3 is made up of 15 amino acids. Per the germline V gene, CDR1 is SGHKS and CDR2 is YYEKEE (reference sequence). V lost 1 base to trimming and J lost 3 bases; unmatched junction nucleotides: 5. The CDR3 spells CASSLWGGSTDTQYF. The CDR3 coding sequence is TGTGCCAGCAGCTTGTGGGGAGGGAGTACAGATACGCAGTATTTT.